The TCR beta chain under discussion was sequenced for a study of glioma-infiltrating T cells. Using RNA template, CDR3s of TCR alpha and beta were amplified with iRepertoire arm-PCR. TCRdb re-called the multiplex PCR reads through MiXCR, storing one row per CDR3 protein. In the table there are 170,000 or so distinct CDR3 sequences, roughly 45% of which are singletons. For this clonotype: Its antigen is currently unknown.

Findings of the study overall: Non-neoplastic patients had below-expected tissue-blood divergence, while all gliomas exceeded expectation. CDR3 overlap between tissue and blood was very small.

This receptor was identified in a human donor with low-grade glioma or glioblastoma, undergoing nonglioma brain surgery, or in good health (not recorded which). Input material: glioma tissue, nonneoplastic brain tissue, or PBMCs (not recorded which).

The CDR3: CASGHDRGVTDTQYF. DNA for the CDR3: TGTGCCAGCGGCCATGACAGGGGTGTAACAGATACGCAGTATTTT. V gene TRBV7-6 combines with J gene TRBJ2-3; the match to TRBD1 covers 8 bases. Trimming removed 8 bases from V and 3 bases from J; junction bases left unmatched: 10. The CDR3 extends over 15 amino acids. Germline V gene lookup returns CDR1 SGHVS and CDR2 FNYEAQ.